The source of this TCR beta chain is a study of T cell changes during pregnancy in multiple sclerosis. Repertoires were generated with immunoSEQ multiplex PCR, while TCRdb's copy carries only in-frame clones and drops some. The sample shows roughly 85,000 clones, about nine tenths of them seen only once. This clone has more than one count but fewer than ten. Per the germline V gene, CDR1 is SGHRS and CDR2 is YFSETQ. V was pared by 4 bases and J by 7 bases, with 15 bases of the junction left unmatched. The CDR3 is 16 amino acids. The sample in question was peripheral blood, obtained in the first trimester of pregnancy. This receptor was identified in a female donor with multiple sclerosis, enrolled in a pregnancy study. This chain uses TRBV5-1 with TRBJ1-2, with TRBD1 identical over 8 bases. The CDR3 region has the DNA TGCGCCAGCAGCCCTCTCCTCGGACAGGGCAGAGGTGGCTACACCTTC. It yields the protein CASSPLLGQGRGGYTF.